The 9 T cell receptor beta chains below were found in one sample sequenced in a study of T cells in women clearing cervical HPV infection. Sequencing was performed with immunoSEQ multiplex PCR; in TCRdb, only in-frame clones are kept and a portion is missing. The sample includes tens of thousands of clones. The specimen sequenced was blood buffy coat. These receptors were taken from a woman between 18 and 75 years old with a cervical HPV16 infection that either progressed to CIN3+ or cleared (not recorded which).

Notes on this clone: The observed sequence ends 3 residues before the CDR3 terminus, with the missing tail filled in from the germline J gene. The rearrangement joins TRBV7-9 to TRBJ2-1; unclear D gene. Germline V gives CDR1 SEHNR, CDR2 FQNEAQ (reference sequence). With 1 base removed from V and 7 bases from J, the gap between germline ends came to 8 bases. The CDR3 is made up of 13 amino acids. Incomplete CDR3 DNA: TGTGCCAGCAGCTTAGTTAACCAGAATGAG. This gives the protein CASSLVNQNE. The full CDR3 sequence reads CASSLVNQNEQFF. The full variable domain, completed using reference TRBV7-9 and TRBJ2-1, is DTGVSQNPRHKITKRGQNVTFRCDPISEHNRLYWYRQTLGQGPEFLTYFQNEAQLEKSRLLSDRFSAERPKGSFSTLEIQRTEQGDSAMYLCASSLVNQNEQFFGPGTRLTVL.

Notes on this clone: The CDR3 end is not reached by the read, which stops 3 residues before it; the germline J gene fills it in. The chain carries TRBV7-8 and TRBJ1-1; the D is unclear. Germline V gives CDR1 SGHVS, CDR2 FQNEAQ. The CDR3 length is 13 residues. V was pared by 5 bases and J by 5 bases, with 12 bases between. The CDR3 sequence is CASSLSEVTEAFF. CDR3 DNA, as far as it was read: TGTGCCAGCAGCCTGTCCGAGGTGACTGAA.

This clone shows up as medium-sized by frequency. The observed sequence ends 3 residues before the CDR3 terminus, with the missing tail filled in from the germline J gene. The chain recombines TRBV29-1 with TRBJ1-1; the D gene is possibly TRBD1 (5 bases). Germline assignment: CDR1 SQVTM and CDR2 ANQGSEA. The CDR3 is made up of 11 amino acids. The part of the CDR3 DNA that was read is TGCAGCGGGGGACGGGGGGAGGAA. This encodes CSGGRGEE. The whole CDR3 sequence is CSGGRGEEAFF.

In the case of this clone: With the read ending 3 residues before the CDR3 end, the germline J gene is used to fill in that end. The chain couples TRBV6-2 or TRBV6-3 to TRBJ1-2; D not resolved. In germline, CDR1 is MNHEY, CDR2 SVGEGT. This CDR3 region has 11 residues. The CDR3 sequence is CASSYIGFYTF. CDR3 DNA, as far as it was read: TGTGCCAGCAGTTACATCGGGTTC.

Concerning this clone: The read gets to within 3 residues of the CDR3 end, and the germline J gene fills in the rest. The chain carries TRBV7-9 and TRBJ2-5; 11 nucleotides align to TRBD2. Looked up from germline, CDR1 is SEHNR and CDR2 is FQNEAQ (reference sequence). Trimming removed 5 bases from V and 5 bases from J; junction bases left unmatched: 7. The CDR3 contains 15 residues. The CDR3 sequence is CASSKLAGVGETQYF. Incomplete CDR3 DNA: TGTGCCAGCAGCAAACTAGCGGGGGTCGGGGAGACC.

This clone ranks as medium-sized (0.01 to 0.1%) in terms of frequency. The missing CDR3 end, 3 residues past where the read stops, is filled in from the germline J gene. The chain recombines TRBV20-1 with TRBJ2-1; 8 bases match TRBD1. The CDR3 has 16 amino acids. CDR1 DFQATT and CDR2 SNEGSKA come from the germline V gene (reference sequence). Trimming removed 6 bases from V and 5 bases from J; junction bases left unmatched: 15. Here the CDR3 reads CSADPLGTGGNNEQFF. CDR3 DNA (partial): TGCAGTGCCGACCCACTAGGGACAGGAGGAAACAATGAG.

Turning to this clone: The read stops 3 residues short of the end of the CDR3; the missing end is completed from the germline J gene. The rearrangement joins TRBV29-1 to TRBJ1-1; TRBD1 matches 7 bases. Germline loops: CDR1 SQVTM, CDR2 ANQGSEA. The CDR3 consists of 13 residues. With 3 bases clipped from V and 4 bases from J, the junction kept 5 bases outside the gene matches. CDR3 sequence reads: CSVEEGGSTEAFF. The part of the CDR3 DNA that was read is TGCAGCGTTGAGGAAGGGGGCTCCACTGAA.

The CDR3 DNA, read in part, is TGTGCCAGCAGCCTCGGGACTAGCGGGGGGGTAACAGATACG. Translation: CASSLGTSGGVTDT. The full CDR3 is CASSLGTSGGVTDTQYF. The chain has TRBV13 and TRBJ2-3, with TRBD2 identical over 16 bases. The read halts 3 residues ahead of the CDR3 end, with the missing end drawn from the germline J gene. Germline CDR1 and CDR2: PRHDT and FYEKMQ (reference sequence). The V and J ends lost 5 bases and 3 bases, in that order; junction bases with no gene match: 5. The length of the CDR3 is 17 residues.

Notes on this clone: The CDR3 end is not reached by the read, which stops 3 residues before it; the germline J gene fills it in. This chain uses TRBV28 with TRBJ1-4, with D unclear. The germline V gene encodes CDR1 MDHEN and CDR2 SYDVKM. Between the trimmed V and J ends, which lost 5 bases and 9 bases, there was a span of 13 bases. This CDR3 is built from 13 residues. The chain's CDR3 is CASSEDPRKKLFF. The DNA read from the CDR3 is TGTGCCAGCAGTGAAGACCCCAGGAAAAAA.